A selection of T cell receptor beta chains follows, all from one sample in a study of blood T cell repertoires in COVID-19. The assay was immunoSEQ multiplex PCR, and TCRdb's table has in-frame clones only and misses some. The sample holds 450,000 or so clones, around 89% seen once. Sample: peripheral blood. Receptors originate from a woman aged 35 to 49 with COVID-19, enrolled during active disease. Both conserved end residues are part of each CDR3. Each record gives: D gene, V gene, J gene, CDR3 protein, CDR3 DNA. D genes are given only for firm matches.

d_gene: .; v_gene: TRBV7-8; j_gene: TRBJ2-3; CDR3aa: CASSSVLLADTQYF; CDR3nt: TGTGCCAGCAGCTCCGTCTTACTAGCCGATACGCAGTATTTT
d_gene: .; v_gene: TRBV18; j_gene: TRBJ1-4; CDR3aa: CASTKSRGGNEKLFF; CDR3nt: TGTGCCAGCACAAAAAGCCGGGGAGGGAATGAAAAACTGTTTTTT
d_gene: .; v_gene: TRBV29-1; j_gene: TRBJ2-5; CDR3aa: CSVGKEETQYF; CDR3nt: TGCAGCGTCGGAAAGGAGGAGACCCAGTACTTC
d_gene: TRBD2; v_gene: TRBV28; j_gene: TRBJ2-3; CDR3aa: CASQRTSGRAGTDTQYF; CDR3nt: TGTGCCAGCCAAAGGACTAGCGGGAGGGCCGGGACAGATACGCAGTATTTT
d_gene: .; v_gene: TRBV12-3/TRBV12-4; j_gene: TRBJ1-2; CDR3aa: CASSSAANYGYTF; CDR3nt: TGTGCCAGCAGTTCTGCGGCAAACTATGGCTACACCTTC
d_gene: .; v_gene: TRBV6-2/TRBV6-3; j_gene: TRBJ2-2; CDR3aa: CASSYSTEGPNTGELFF; CDR3nt: TGTGCCAGCAGTTACTCGACTGAGGGCCCGAACACCGGGGAGCTGTTTTTT
d_gene: TRBD1; v_gene: TRBV7-3; j_gene: TRBJ2-4; CDR3aa: CASSLRGRMDIQYF; CDR3nt: TGTGCCAGCAGCTTGAGGGGGCGTATGGACATTCAGTACTTC
d_gene: TRBD2; v_gene: TRBV5-1; j_gene: TRBJ2-1; CDR3aa: CASSLGWDYRYNEQFF; CDR3nt: TGCGCCAGCAGCTTGGGATGGGACTACCGTTACAATGAGCAGTTCTTC
d_gene: .; v_gene: TRBV18; j_gene: TRBJ2-3; CDR3aa: CASSPPSTDTQYF; CDR3nt: TGTGCCAGCTCACCCCCGAGCACAGATACGCAGTATTTT
d_gene: TRBD2; v_gene: TRBV27; j_gene: TRBJ2-7; CDR3aa: CASSLSVEGLAGSYEQYF; CDR3nt: TGTGCCAGCAGTTTATCAGTGGAGGGACTAGCGGGATCCTACGAGCAGTACTTC